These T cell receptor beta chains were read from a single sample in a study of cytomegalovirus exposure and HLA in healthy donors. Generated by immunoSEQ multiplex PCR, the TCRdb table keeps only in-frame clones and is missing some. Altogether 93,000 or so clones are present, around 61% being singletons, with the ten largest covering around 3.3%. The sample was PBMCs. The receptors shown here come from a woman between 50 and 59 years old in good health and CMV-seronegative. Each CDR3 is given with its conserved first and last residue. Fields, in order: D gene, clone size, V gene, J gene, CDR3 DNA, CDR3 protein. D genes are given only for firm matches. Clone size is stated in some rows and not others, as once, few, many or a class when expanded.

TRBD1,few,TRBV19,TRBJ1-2,TGTGCCAGCCGGGACAGGGATGATGGCTACACCTTC,CASRDRDDGYTF
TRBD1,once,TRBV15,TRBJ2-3,TGTGCCACCAGCAGTAGACAGGGGGCTCCAGATACGCAGTATTTT,CATSSRQGAPDTQYF
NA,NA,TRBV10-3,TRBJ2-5,TGTGCCATCAGGGGGGCAAAGAACCAAGAGACCCAGTACTTC,CAIRGAKNQETQYF
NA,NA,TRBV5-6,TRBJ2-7,TGTGCCAGCAGCTTGGCGGGAAAATCCTACGAGCAGTACTTC,CASSLAGKSYEQYF
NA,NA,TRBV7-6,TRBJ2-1,TGTGCCAGCAGCACTATTGGAGAGATTGAGCAGTTCTTC,CASSTIGEIEQFF
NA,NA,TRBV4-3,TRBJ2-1,TGCGCCAGCAGCTCCAGGCGGGATAATGAGCAGTTCTTC,CASSSRRDNEQFF
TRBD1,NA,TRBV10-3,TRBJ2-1,TGTGCCATCCGCCTAGGACAGGGGTACAATGAGCAGTTCTTC,CAIRLGQGYNEQFF
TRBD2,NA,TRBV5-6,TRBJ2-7,TGTGCCAGCAGCCGAAGGGAGGGCGTCTACGAGCAGTACTTC,CASSRREGVYEQYF
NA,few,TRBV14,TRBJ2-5,TGTGCCAGCAGCCCCCTCGGGGGGCCGGAGACCCAGTACTTC,CASSPLGGPETQYF
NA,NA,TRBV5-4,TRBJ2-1,TGTGCCAGCAGCTTGAGGACAGACTACAATGAGCAGTTCTTC,CASSLRTDYNEQFF
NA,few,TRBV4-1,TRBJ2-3,TGCGCCAGCAGCCACACACCGCTAGCCCACACAGATACGCAGTATTTT,CASSHTPLAHTDTQYF
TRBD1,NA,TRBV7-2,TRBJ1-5,TGTGCCAGCAGCTGGACAGGGAGAGCTAGCAATCAGCCCCAGCATTTT,CASSWTGRASNQPQHF
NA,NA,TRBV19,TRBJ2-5,TGTGCCAGTAGTATCTCTAGGTCCCGAGAGACCCAGTACTTC,CASSISRSRETQYF
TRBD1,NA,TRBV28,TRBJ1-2,TGTGCCAGCAGTTTCTCGGACAGGGCTAACTATGGCTACACCTTC,CASSFSDRANYGYTF
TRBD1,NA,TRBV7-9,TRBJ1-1,TGTGCCAGCAGCCACCGGACAGGCGCCCCATCCAGGGCTGAAGCTTTCTTT,CASSHRTGAPSRAEAFF
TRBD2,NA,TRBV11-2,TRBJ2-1,TGTGCCAGCAGCTTAGAAAACGGGAGGAGCGTTGAGCAGTTCTTC,CASSLENGRSVEQFF
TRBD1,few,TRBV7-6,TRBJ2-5,TGTGCCAGCAGCCATGGGACAGAAGAGACCCAGTACTTC,CASSHGTEETQYF
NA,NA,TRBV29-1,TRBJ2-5,TGCAGCGTTGCAGCAGGGGCAATGGAGACCCAGTACTTC,CSVAAGAMETQYF
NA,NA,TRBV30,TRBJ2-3,TGTGCCTGGGGGGCCGAACCTAGCACAGATACGCAGTATTTT,CAWGAEPSTDTQYF
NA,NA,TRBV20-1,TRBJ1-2,TGCAGTGCCGAGCGAATCTATGGCTACACCTTC,CSAERIYGYTF
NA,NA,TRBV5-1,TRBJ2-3,TGCGCCAGCAGCTTATCCGGTTCTAGCACAGATACGCAGTATTTT,CASSLSGSSTDTQYF
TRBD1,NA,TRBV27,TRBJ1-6,TGTGCCAGCAGTTCAGGACAGGGAGTAGAGTCACCCCTCCACTTT,CASSSGQGVESPLHF
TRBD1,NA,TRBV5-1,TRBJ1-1,TGCGCCAGCAGCGTCCGGGACAGTCACACTGAAGCTTTCTTT,CASSVRDSHTEAFF
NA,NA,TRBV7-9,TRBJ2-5,TGTGCCAGCAGCCGTTTAGGGGGAGTTGGGCAAGAGACCCAGTACTTC,CASSRLGGVGQETQYF
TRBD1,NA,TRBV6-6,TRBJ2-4,TGTGCCAGCAGAAACCCACAGGGGACGGGGAAAAACATTCAGTACTTC,CASRNPQGTGKNIQYF
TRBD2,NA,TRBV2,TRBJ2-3,TGTGCCAGCAGTTGGCTAGCGGCTAGCACAGATACGCAGTATTTT,CASSWLAASTDTQYF
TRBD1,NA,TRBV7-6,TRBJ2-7,TGTGCCAGCAGCGAAGGGACAGGGGGATTCTACGAGCAGTACTTC,CASSEGTGGFYEQYF
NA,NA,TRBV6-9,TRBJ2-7,TGTGCCAGCAGTTATAGGGGCAGAAGAGACGAGCAGTACTTC,CASSYRGRRDEQYF
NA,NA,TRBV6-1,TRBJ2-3,TGTGCCAGCTGGTTAGGGGCCGGGACAGATACGCAGTATTTT,CASWLGAGTDTQYF
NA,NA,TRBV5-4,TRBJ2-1,TGTGCCAGCAGCTCGCAGGGTGAGCAGTTCTTC,CASSSQGEQFF
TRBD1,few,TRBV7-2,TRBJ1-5,TGTGCCAGCAGTTATACAGGGGTTAGCAATCAGCCCCAGCATTTT,CASSYTGVSNQPQHF
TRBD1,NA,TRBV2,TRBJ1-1,TGTGCCAGCAGGATGACAGGGGAGGGGACTGAAGCTTTCTTT,CASRMTGEGTEAFF
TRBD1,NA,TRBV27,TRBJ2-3,TGTGCCAGCCAGTCATTACAGGGGCTTACAGATACGCAGTATTTT,CASQSLQGLTDTQYF
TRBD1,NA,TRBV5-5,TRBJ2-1,TGTGCCAGCAGCCAGGGACAGGGGATTTACAATGAGCAGTTCTTC,CASSQGQGIYNEQFF
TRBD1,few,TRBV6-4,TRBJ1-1,TGTGCCAGCAGGGAAGAGGGGTACGGGACAGTTAACACTGAAGCTTTCTTT,CASREEGYGTVNTEAFF
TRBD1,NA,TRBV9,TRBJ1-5,TGTGCCAGCAGCGTAGAGGGGGCGGGCCAGCCCCAGCATTTT,CASSVEGAGQPQHF
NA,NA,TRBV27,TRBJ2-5,TGTGCCAGCAGAGAGGTGGGTTTCGGAGAGACCCAGTACTTC,CASREVGFGETQYF
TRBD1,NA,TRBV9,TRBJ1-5,TGTGCCAGCAGCCCGGACAGGGGGAATCAGCCCCAGCATTTT,CASSPDRGNQPQHF
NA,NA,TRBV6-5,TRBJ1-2,TGTGCCAGCAGTTACTCGCGACAGCATAACTATGGCTACACCTTC,CASSYSRQHNYGYTF
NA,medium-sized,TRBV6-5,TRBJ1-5,TGTGCCAGCAGTCCCAGGGTTAGAGATCAGCCCCAGCATTTT,CASSPRVRDQPQHF
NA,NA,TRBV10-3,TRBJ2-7,TGTGCCATCAGTGAGTCGACTAGTTACGAGCAGTACTTC,CAISESTSYEQYF
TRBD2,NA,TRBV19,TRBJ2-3,TGTGCCAGTAGTGGGGCTAGCGGGAGTCTAAGCACAGATACGCAGTATTTT,CASSGASGSLSTDTQYF
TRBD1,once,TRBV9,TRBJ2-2,TGTGCCAGCAGCGTCCGGACAGGGAGTCCCGGGGAGCTGTTTTTT,CASSVRTGSPGELFF
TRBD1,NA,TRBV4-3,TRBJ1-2,TGCGCCAGCAGCCAAACCTCGACAGGGGGCTATGGCTACACCTTC,CASSQTSTGGYGYTF
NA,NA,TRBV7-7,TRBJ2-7,TGTGCCAGCAGCCCAAAAGGACAGTCCTACGAGCAGTACTTC,CASSPKGQSYEQYF
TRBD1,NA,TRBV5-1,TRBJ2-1,TGCGCCAGCAGCTTGGTAGGGACAGAGCTATACAATGAGCAGTTCTTC,CASSLVGTELYNEQFF
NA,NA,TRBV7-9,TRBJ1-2,TGTGCCAGCAGCCCCCCAGCGCTCCTCCACTATGGCTACACCTTC,CASSPPALLHYGYTF
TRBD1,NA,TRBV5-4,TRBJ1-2,TGTGCCAGCAGCTTGGACACTACAGGGGCGACTGGCTACACCTTC,CASSLDTTGATGYTF
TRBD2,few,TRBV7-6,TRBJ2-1,TGTGCCAGCAGCTTAGAGACTAGCGGGAGTAATGAGCAGTTCTTC,CASSLETSGSNEQFF
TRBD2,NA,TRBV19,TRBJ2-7,TGTGCCAGCTCGCCCACCCCTAGCGGAAACGAGCAGTACTTC,CASSPTPSGNEQYF
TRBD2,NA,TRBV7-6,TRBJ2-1,TGTGCCAGCAGCGCGACTAGCGGGAGCTACAATGAGCAGTTCTTC,CASSATSGSYNEQFF
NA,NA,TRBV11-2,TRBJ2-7,TGTGCCAGCAACCCTCAGGTCCCCTACGAGCAGTACTTC,CASNPQVPYEQYF
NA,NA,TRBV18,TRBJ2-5,TGTGCCAGCTCCCCGCAAGAGACCCAGTACTTC,CASSPQETQYF
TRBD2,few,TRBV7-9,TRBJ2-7,TGTGCCAGCAGCATAGCGGGAGCTACCTACGAGCAGTACTTC,CASSIAGATYEQYF
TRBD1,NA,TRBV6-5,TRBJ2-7,TGTGCCAGCAGTTCGCTCCGGGACAGGAGATCCTACGAGCAGTACTTC,CASSSLRDRRSYEQYF
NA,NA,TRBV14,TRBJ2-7,TGTGCCAGCAGCGCGTCACCTAGCTTCTACGAGCAGTACTTC,CASSASPSFYEQYF
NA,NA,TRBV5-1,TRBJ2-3,TGCGCCAGCAGCACCGAGGACAGAGATACGCAGTATTTT,CASSTEDRDTQYF